Presented here are 19 T cell receptor beta chains from one specimen sequenced in a study of blood T cell repertoires in COVID-19. This table comes from immunoSEQ multiplex PCR, and its TCRdb copy is limited to in-frame clones, with some not included. The table lists about 240,000 clones, under 85% of them singletons. Material for sequencing was peripheral blood. Receptor source: a man aged 30-40 years who had recovered from COVID-19.

The chain is built from TRBV4-1 and TRBJ2-3; tentative D call: TRBD1 (5 bases). V was trimmed by 0 bases and J by 7 bases, leaving 8 bases between them. The germline V gene encodes CDR1 MGHRA and CDR2 YSYEKL. The CDR3 covers 13 residues. The CDR3 DNA is TGCGCCAGCAGCCAAGAAGGGGCACATACGCAGTATTTT. Translation gives CASSQEGAHTQYF.

This chain uses TRBV25-1 with TRBJ1-4; TRBD1 aligns across 12 bases. In germline, CDR1 is MGHDK, CDR2 SYGVNS. The CDR3 totals 15 residues. J was trimmed by 8 bases and V by 6 bases; bases with no gene match: 7. CDR3 loop: CASSARDRGPEKLFF. The CDR3 nucleotides read TGTGCCAGCAGCGCCCGGGACAGGGGGCCGGAAAAACTGTTTTTT.

V usage is TRBV7-8 and J usage is TRBJ2-2; possible D gene TRBD2, 6 bases. The CDR3 contains 16 residues. The germline CDR1 and CDR2 sequences are SGHVS and FQNEAQ. With 1 base removed from V and 5 bases from J, the gap between germline ends came to 14 bases. The CDR3: CASSLVQEGITGELFF. CDR3 sequence (DNA): TGTGCCAGCAGCTTAGTTCAGGAGGGGATTACCGGGGAGCTGTTTTTT. Together with reference TRBV7-8 and TRBJ2-2, the CDR3 gives the full variable domain: GAGVSQSPRYKVAKRGQDVALRCDPISGHVSLFWYQQALGQGPEFLTYFQNEAQLDKSGLPSDRFFAERPEGSVSTLKIQRTQQEDSAVYLCASSLVQEGITGELFFGEGSRLTVL.

This rearrangement joins TRBV7-6 to TRBJ2-7; TRBD1 might be the D (5 bases). Germline V gene lookup returns CDR1 SGHVS and CDR2 FNYEAQ. The CDR3 has 15 amino acids. Deletions cut 3 bases from V and 2 bases from J, with 14 bases between. The CDR3 DNA follows: TGTGCCAGCAGCTTGTGGGAAGGGGAAACCTACGAGCAGTACTTC. It specifies CASSLWEGETYEQYF.

The chain carries TRBV20-1 and TRBJ1-5; D is perhaps TRBD1 (6 bases). The CDR3 runs 14 residues. Germline CDR1 and CDR2: DFQATT and SNEGSKA (reference sequence). Trimming took off 3 bases at V and 2 bases at J, with 11 bases between the two ends. For the CDR3, the DNA is TGCAGTGCTAGTCCTTCAGGGGGCAATCAGCCCCAGCATTTT. Amino acids: CSASPSGGNQPQHF.

The V call is TRBV5-5, the J call TRBJ2-5, with a possible D match to TRBD1 (5 bases). The V end was cut by 0 bases, the J end by 2 bases, with 14 bases between. The CDR3 is made up of 16 amino acids. Looked up from germline, CDR1 is SGHKS and CDR2 is YYEKEE (reference sequence). CDR3: CASSLGGAHSQETQYF. The CDR3 nucleotides read TGTGCCAGCAGCTTGGGTGGGGCACACTCTCAAGAGACCCAGTACTTC.

The chain combines TRBV6-5 with TRBJ2-7, with 8 bases fitting TRBD1. The junction had 7 bases not matched to a gene; V was cut back by 11 bases and J by 1 base. Germline V lookup: CDR1 MNHEY, CDR2 SVGAGI. CDR3 size: 13 residues. The CDR3 loop reads CAEGQDGSYEQYV. DNA for the CDR3: TGTGCCGAGGGACAGGACGGGTCCTACGAGCAGTACGTC.

This chain links TRBV28 with TRBJ1-1; D perhaps matches TRBD1 (5 bases). This CDR3 spans 13 amino acids. V gave up 5 bases and J gave up 10 bases, with 17 bases separating them. Germline lookup yields CDR1 MDHEN and CDR2 SYDVKM. The CDR3 bases are TGTGCCAGCAGTCTCACCGGGCCCCAGGGAGCTTTCTTT. Protein: CASSLTGPQGAFF.

The V and J genes are TRBV9 and TRBJ2-1; D unresolved. Trimming cost V 0 bases and J 8 bases, with 12 bases left between them. Germline assignment: CDR1 SGDLS and CDR2 YYNGEE. This CDR3 region has 14 residues. CDR3: CASSVGRSGYEQFF. The DNA of the CDR3 is TGTGCCAGCAGCGTAGGGAGATCCGGGTATGAGCAGTTCTTC. The full variable domain, its missing parts supplied by reference TRBV9 and TRBJ2-1, is DSGVTQTPKHLITATGQRVTLRCSPRSGDLSVYWYQQSLDQGLQFLIQYYNGEERAKGNILERFSAQQFPDLHSELNLSSLELGDSALYFCASSVGRSGYEQFFGPGTRLTVL.

The chain carries TRBV2 and TRBJ2-5, with D perhaps TRBD2 (5 bases). Germline V CDR1 and CDR2: SNHLY, FYNNEI. The CDR3 is 15 amino acids. V was clipped by 6 bases and J by 2 bases, with 16 bases between them. This CDR3 reads CASSDIEGAQETQYF. The CDR3 DNA sequence: TGTGCCAGCAGCGACATTGAGGGAGCTCAAGAGACCCAGTACTTC.

This chain connects TRBV7-2 to TRBJ1-1; D perhaps matches TRBD1 (5 bases). The germline CDR1 and CDR2 sequences are SGHTA and FQGNSA. Trimming removed 4 bases from V and 3 bases from J, with 21 bases in between. The CDR3 covers 17 residues. The DNA for the CDR3 is TGTGCCAGCAGCTCGGGCGGGGGACGGGCAGGAGACACTGAAGCTTTCTTT. This encodes CASSSGGGRAGDTEAFF.

This chain links TRBV6-5 with TRBJ1-1; TRBD1 matches 7 bases. The V segment lost 7 bases and the J segment 0 bases; nucleotides outside the gene matches: 5. CDR1 and CDR2 (germline): MNHEY, SVGAGI. The CDR3 is made up of 14 amino acids. The CDR3 sequence: CASNQGQMNTEAFF. Written as DNA, the CDR3 is TGTGCCAGCAATCAGGGACAGATGAACACTGAAGCTTTCTTT.

The genes are TRBV7-9 and TRBJ2-2, with TRBD1 identical over 10 bases. The J segment lost 4 bases and the V segment lost 1 base, leaving 3 bases of the junction unmatched. This CDR3 spans 16 amino acids. The germline gives CDR1 SEHNR, CDR2 FQNEAQ (reference sequence). The CDR3 nucleotides are TGTGCCAGCAGCTTAGATTGGACAGGGGGCACCGGGGAGCTGTTTTTT. Its translation is CASSLDWTGGTGELFF.

V usage is TRBV5-5 and J usage is TRBJ2-7; no clear D gene. The CDR3 totals 14 residues. Germline assignment: CDR1 SGHKS and CDR2 YYEKEE (reference sequence). Between the trimmed V and J ends, which lost 0 bases and 5 bases, there was a span of 12 bases. CDR3 loop: CASSLGRSSDEQYF. In nucleotides, the CDR3 is TGTGCCAGCAGCTTGGGCAGGTCGAGTGACGAGCAGTACTTC.

This chain connects TRBV15 to TRBJ2-2, with TRBD1 as a possible D gene (5 bases). CDR1 and CDR2 from the germline V gene are LNHNV and YYDKDF (reference sequence). The V end lost 3 bases, the J end lost 3 bases, and 8 bases lay between the germline ends. The CDR3 has 14 residues. In DNA, the CDR3 is TGTGCCACCAGCAGGGCAGGGTACACCGGGGAGCTGTTTTTT. Translating gives CATSRAGYTGELFF.

This sequence joins TRBV6-4 and TRBJ2-7, with TRBD2 matching 7 bases. The CDR3 runs 14 residues. The ends lost 10 bases at V and 0 bases at J; junction bases unmatched: 9. In germline, CDR1 is MRHNA, CDR2 SNTAGT. As DNA, the CDR3 is TGTGCCAACCCGGGACTACCAAGCTCCTACGAGCAGTACGTC. Amino acids: CANPGLPSSYEQYV.

The chain recombines TRBV18 with TRBJ2-3, with TRBD2 identical over 7 bases. The CDR3 sequence is 16 residues long. V shed 0 bases and J 3 bases; nucleotides not matched to a gene: 6. From germline, CDR1 is KGHSH and CDR2 LQKENI. As DNA, the CDR3 is TGTGCCAGCTCACCACCTTCCAGCGGGGTTACAGATACGCAGTATTTT. This translates into CASSPPSSGVTDTQYF.

The count of this clone is one. The V call is TRBV19, the J call TRBJ2-3, with 10 nucleotides matching TRBD2. CDR1 and CDR2 (germline): LNHDA, SQIVND (reference sequence). V shed 8 bases and J 5 bases; nucleotides not matched to a gene: 4. This CDR3 is built from 13 residues. The CDR3 protein is CASQAGGQDTQYF. The CDR3 DNA is TGTGCCAGTCAAGCGGGGGGGCAAGATACGCAGTATTTT.

The rearrangement links TRBV3-1 (or the pseudogene TRBV3-2) to TRBJ2-1; D uncertain. The germline V gene has CDR1 LGHDT and CDR2 YNNKEL (reference sequence). The CDR3 loop spans 15 amino acids. V lost 6 bases and J lost 0, with 12 bases in between. This CDR3 is CASSQTTNSYNEQFF. CDR3 DNA sequence: TGTGCCAGCAGTCAGACAACAAACTCCTACAATGAGCAGTTCTTC.